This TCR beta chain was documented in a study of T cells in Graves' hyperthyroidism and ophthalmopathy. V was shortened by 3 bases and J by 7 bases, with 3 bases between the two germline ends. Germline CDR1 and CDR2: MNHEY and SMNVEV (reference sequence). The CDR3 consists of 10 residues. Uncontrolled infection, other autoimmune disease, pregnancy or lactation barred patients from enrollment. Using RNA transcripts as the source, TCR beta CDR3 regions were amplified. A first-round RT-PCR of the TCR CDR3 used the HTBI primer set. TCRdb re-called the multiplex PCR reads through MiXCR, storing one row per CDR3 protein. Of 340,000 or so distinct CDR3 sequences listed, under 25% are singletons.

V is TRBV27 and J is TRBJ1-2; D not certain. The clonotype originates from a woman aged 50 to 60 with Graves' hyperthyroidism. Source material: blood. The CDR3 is CASSFTGYTF. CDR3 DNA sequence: TGTGCCAGCAGTTTTACTGGCTACACCTTC.